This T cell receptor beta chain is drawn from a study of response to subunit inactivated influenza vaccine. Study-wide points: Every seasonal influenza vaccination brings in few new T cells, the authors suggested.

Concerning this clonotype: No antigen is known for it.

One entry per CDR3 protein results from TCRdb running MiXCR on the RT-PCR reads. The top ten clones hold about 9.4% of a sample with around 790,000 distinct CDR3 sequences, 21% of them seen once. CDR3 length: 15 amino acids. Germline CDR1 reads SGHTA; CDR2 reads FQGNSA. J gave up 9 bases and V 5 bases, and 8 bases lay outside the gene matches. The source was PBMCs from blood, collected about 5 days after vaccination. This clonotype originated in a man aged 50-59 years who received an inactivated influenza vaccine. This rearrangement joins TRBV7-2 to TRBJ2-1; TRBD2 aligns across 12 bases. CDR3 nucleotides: TGTGCCAGCAGCGCGACTAGCGGGAGAGGGACTGAGCAGTTCTTC. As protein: CASSATSGRGTEQFF. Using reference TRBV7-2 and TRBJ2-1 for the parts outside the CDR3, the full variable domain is GAGVSQSPSNKVTEKGKDVELRCDPISGHTALYWYRQSLGQGLEFLIYFQGNSAPDKSGLPSDRFSAERTGGSVSTLTIQRTQQEDSAVYLCASSATSGRGTEQFFGPGTRLTVL.